These 15 T cell receptor beta chains were sequenced from one sample in a study of blood T cell repertoires in COVID-19. The data were produced by immunoSEQ multiplex PCR, yet TCRdb's version contains in-frame clones alone and is incomplete. Of 100,000 to 150,000 clones listed, over 75% are singletons. The sequencing input was peripheral blood. These receptors were obtained from a man aged 50-60 years with acute or convalescent COVID-19.

The chain is built from TRBV5-1 and TRBJ2-7; D possibly corresponds to TRBD2 (6 bases). The ends were cut back, 3 bases at V and 1 base at J, with 17 bases in the middle. Germline CDR1 is SGHRS and CDR2 is YFSETQ. CDR3 length equals 16 residues. The CDR3 DNA is TGCGCCAGCAGCTGGGTCCTGGGGGGATCTTCCTACGAGCAGTACTTC. Protein: CASSWVLGGSSYEQYF. The variable domain in full, completed from reference TRBV5-1 and TRBJ2-7, reads KAGVTQTPRYLIKTRGQQVTLSCSPISGHRSVSWYQQTPGQGLQFLFEYFSETQRNKGNFPGRFSGRQFSNSRSEMNVSTLELGDSALYLCASSWVLGGSSYEQYFGPGTRLTVT.

V is TRBV4-3 and J is TRBJ2-3, with D unclear. The CDR3 totals 13 residues. Germline CDR1 and CDR2: LGHNA and YSLEER. The V end lost 4 bases, the J end lost 4 bases, and 9 bases lay between the germline ends. The chain's CDR3 is CASSLVFADTQYF. The CDR3, as DNA: TGCGCCAGCAGCCTTGTGTTCGCAGATACGCAGTATTTT.

The chain joins TRBV2 to TRBJ2-7; possible D gene TRBD2, 6 bases. The CDR3 runs to 12 residues. The V and J ends lost 2 bases and 6 bases respectively, with 8 bases between them. Germline CDR1 and CDR2: SNHLY and FYNNEI. The CDR3 reads CASSEWGGEQYF. DNA of the CDR3: TGTGCCAGCAGTGAATGGGGAGGCGAGCAGTACTTC.

V and J are TRBV4-2 and TRBJ1-1; a weak D match, TRBD1 (5 bases). This CDR3 is built from 15 residues. V lost 1 base and J 1 base, leaving 10 bases between the germline ends. CDR1 and CDR2 (germline): LGHNA, YNFKEQ. CDR3 region: CASSQGWRGNTEAFF. CDR3 nucleotides: TGTGCCAGCAGCCAAGGATGGAGGGGGAACACTGAAGCTTTCTTT.

The V call is TRBV12-5, the J call TRBJ2-7; 8 bases fit TRBD1. Unmatched junction bases numbered 7, after V lost 1 base and J lost 8 bases. The germline gives CDR1 LGHNT, CDR2 FRNRAP. This CDR3 region has 14 residues. The DNA of the CDR3 is TGTGCTAGTGGTTTGGACCAACGGACAGGGAAGCAGTACTTC. Translating it yields CASGLDQRTGKQYF.

The J gene is TRBJ2-1, the V gene TRBV24-1, with 12 bases fitting TRBD2. V lost 1 base, J lost 7 bases, and 4 bases stayed unmatched. This CDR3 region has 16 residues. Germline loops: CDR1 KGHDR, CDR2 SFDVKD. CDR3 nucleotides: TGTGCCACCAGTGATTTCTTGACTAGCGGGAGTAATGAGCAGTTCTTC. Its protein product is CATSDFLTSGSNEQFF.

The chain recombines TRBV24-1 with TRBJ1-5; TRBD1 matches at 8 bases. The V segment lost 1 base and the J segment 5 bases; nucleotides outside the gene matches: 3. The CDR3 totals 15 residues. Germline V gene data show CDR1 as KGHDR and CDR2 as SFDVKD. The CDR3 region has the DNA TGTGCCACCAGTGATTTCAGGGGGCTCGATCAGCCCCAGCATTTT. Amino acid sequence: CATSDFRGLDQPQHF.

CDR3 amino acids: CASSQDSTGVTEAFF. CDR3 nucleotides: TGCGCCAGCAGCCAAGATTCAACAGGCGTCACTGAAGCTTTCTTT. The chain couples TRBV4-1 to TRBJ1-1; tentatively, D is TRBD1 (5 bases). Germline V gives CDR1 MGHRA, CDR2 YSYEKL. V was pared by 0 bases and J by 4 bases, with 12 bases between. This CDR3 is built from 15 residues.

This clone was counted between two and nine times. The rearrangement joins TRBV7-9 to TRBJ2-7; no firm D call. Trimming cost V 3 bases and J 4 bases, with 7 bases left between them. The CDR3 covers 12 residues. Per the germline V gene, CDR1 is SEHNR and CDR2 is FQNEAQ (reference sequence). The CDR3 here is CASSLKPYEQYF. In DNA, the CDR3 is TGTGCCAGCAGCTTGAAGCCGTACGAGCAGTACTTC.

The genes are TRBV19 and TRBJ2-7; D possibly corresponds to TRBD1 (6 bases). Germline values: CDR1 LNHDA, CDR2 SQIVND (reference sequence). The CDR3 runs to 13 residues. V lost 4 bases to trimming and J lost 5 bases, with 12 bases between them. The CDR3 sequence is CASSRGRGDEQYF. The CDR3, as DNA: TGTGCCAGTAGTAGGGGCAGGGGAGACGAGCAGTACTTC.

The CDR3 region is CASSLAPTSYEQYF. In DNA, the CDR3 is TGTGCCAGCAGCTTAGCCCCAACTAGCTACGAGCAGTACTTC. This chain uses TRBV11-2 with TRBJ2-7; a weak D match, TRBD2 (5 bases). Trimming stripped 1 base from V and 3 bases from J, with 10 bases between. Looked up from germline, CDR1 is SGHAT and CDR2 is FQNNGV. The CDR3 runs 14 residues.

The chain couples TRBV5-4 to TRBJ2-7; perhaps TRBD2 as D (5 bases). Deletions cut 0 bases from V and 0 bases from J, with 13 bases between. The CDR3 runs to 16 residues. The germline gives CDR1 SGHNT, CDR2 YYREEE (reference sequence). The CDR3 spells CASSLGSSGSSYEQYF. In nucleotides, the CDR3 is TGTGCCAGCAGCTTGGGGTCCTCGGGGAGCTCCTACGAGCAGTACTTC.

The rearrangement uses TRBV6-4 and TRBJ1-2, with 10 bases that match TRBD1. The germline V gene has CDR1 MRHNA and CDR2 SNTAGT. The CDR3 contains 14 residues. V lost 6 bases and J lost 7; bases outside the gene matches: 8. The CDR3 DNA reads as TGTGCCAGCAGGAAGGGACAGGGGAGTTTTGGCTACACCTTC. Translation: CASRKGQGSFGYTF.

The V and J genes are TRBV5-1 and TRBJ2-3; tentative D call: TRBD2 (5 bases). The CDR3 runs 12 residues. CDR1 and CDR2 (germline): SGHRS, YFSETQ. The V end was cut by 1 base, the J end by 11 bases, with 11 bases between. CDR3 in DNA: TGCGCCAGCAGCTTGTTAGGGAGAGAGCAGTATTTT. It encodes CASSLLGREQYF.

The V gene is TRBV3-1 (or the pseudogene TRBV3-2), the J gene TRBJ1-2; weak D call: TRBD1 (6 bases). Between the trimmed V and J ends, which lost 0 bases and 0 bases, there was a span of 14 bases. Germline V gene sequence: CDR1 LGHDT, CDR2 YNNKEL (reference sequence). The CDR3 is made up of 17 amino acids. This CDR3 reads CASSQEGRTDSNYGYTF. The CDR3 DNA is TGTGCCAGCAGCCAAGAAGGCCGGACAGATTCTAACTATGGCTACACCTTC.